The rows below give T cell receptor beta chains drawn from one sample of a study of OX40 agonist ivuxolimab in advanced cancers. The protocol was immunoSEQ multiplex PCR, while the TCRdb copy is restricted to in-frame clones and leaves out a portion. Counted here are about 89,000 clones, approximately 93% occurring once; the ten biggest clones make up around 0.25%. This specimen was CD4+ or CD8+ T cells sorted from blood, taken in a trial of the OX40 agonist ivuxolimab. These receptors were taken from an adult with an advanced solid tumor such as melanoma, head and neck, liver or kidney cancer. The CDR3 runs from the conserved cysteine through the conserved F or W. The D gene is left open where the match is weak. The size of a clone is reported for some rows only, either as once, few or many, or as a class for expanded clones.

cdr3_aa: CASNEYGSRGRGGYTF; cdr3_nt: TGTGCCAGCAACGAATACGGGTCTCGGGGGCGCGGTGGCTACACCTTC; clone_size: NA; d_call: NA; v_call: TRBV28; j_call: TRBJ1-2
cdr3_aa: CASSVRIQETQYF; cdr3_nt: TGTGCCAGCAGCGTGCGGATTCAAGAGACCCAGTACTTC; clone_size: NA; d_call: NA; v_call: TRBV9; j_call: TRBJ2-5
cdr3_aa: CASSFLSTDTQYF; cdr3_nt: TGTGCCAGCAGTTTCCTCAGCACAGATACGCAGTATTTT; clone_size: NA; d_call: NA; v_call: TRBV6-5; j_call: TRBJ2-3
cdr3_aa: CASSVVPHNSPLHF; cdr3_nt: TGTGCCAGCAGCGTAGTCCCCCATAATTCACCCCTCCACTTT; clone_size: NA; d_call: NA; v_call: TRBV9; j_call: TRBJ1-6
cdr3_aa: CASTIDRNYGYTF; cdr3_nt: TGTGCCAGCACCATAGACAGGAACTATGGCTACACCTTC; clone_size: NA; d_call: NA; v_call: TRBV28; j_call: TRBJ1-2
cdr3_aa: CASSSGGGTDTQYF; cdr3_nt: TGTGCCAGCAGTTCCGGGGGGGGTACAGATACGCAGTATTTT; clone_size: NA; d_call: TRBD2; v_call: TRBV28; j_call: TRBJ2-3
cdr3_aa: CASSPLKVVNEQFF; cdr3_nt: TGTGCCAGCTCACCATTAAAGGTGGTGAATGAGCAGTTCTTC; clone_size: once; d_call: NA; v_call: TRBV18; j_call: TRBJ2-1
cdr3_aa: CAISFQGQGEGQPQHF; cdr3_nt: TGTGCTATTAGTTTTCAGGGACAGGGGGAGGGTCAGCCCCAGCATTTT; clone_size: NA; d_call: TRBD1; v_call: TRBV12-5; j_call: TRBJ1-5
cdr3_aa: CASKGGLVIGDSYNEQFF; cdr3_nt: TGTGCCAGTAAAGGGGGACTAGTCATAGGGGACTCCTACAATGAGCAGTTCTTC; clone_size: NA; d_call: TRBD2; v_call: TRBV7-9; j_call: TRBJ2-1
cdr3_aa: CASSLTETQYF; cdr3_nt: TGCGCCAGCAGCTTAACAGAGACCCAGTACTTC; clone_size: NA; d_call: NA; v_call: TRBV5-1; j_call: TRBJ2-5
cdr3_aa: CASSLGTGGPGGTEAFF; cdr3_nt: TGTGCCAGCTCCCTTGGGACAGGGGGCCCCGGTGGGACTGAAGCTTTCTTT; clone_size: NA; d_call: TRBD1; v_call: TRBV18; j_call: TRBJ1-1
cdr3_aa: CAWTQDGATQYF; cdr3_nt: TGTGCCTGGACCCAAGACGGCGCGACCCAGTACTTC; clone_size: NA; d_call: NA; v_call: TRBV30; j_call: TRBJ2-5
cdr3_aa: CAWSSRNNQPQHF; cdr3_nt: TGTGCCTGGAGTAGCAGGAACAATCAGCCCCAGCATTTT; clone_size: NA; d_call: NA; v_call: TRBV30; j_call: TRBJ1-5
cdr3_aa: CASSLGGQSYGYTF; cdr3_nt: TGCGCCAGCAGCTTGGGGGGACAGTCCTATGGCTACACCTTC; clone_size: NA; d_call: TRBD1; v_call: TRBV5-1; j_call: TRBJ1-2
cdr3_aa: CASSSTGQSGELFF; cdr3_nt: TGTGCCAGCAGTTCGACAGGGCAAAGCGGGGAGCTGTTTTTT; clone_size: NA; d_call: TRBD1; v_call: TRBV28; j_call: TRBJ2-2
cdr3_aa: CASSARDGLGNYGYTF; cdr3_nt: TGTGCCAGCAGTGCCCGGGACGGTCTGGGGAACTATGGCTACACCTTC; clone_size: NA; d_call: NA; v_call: TRBV6-1; j_call: TRBJ1-2
cdr3_aa: CASSYGRLGYGYTF; cdr3_nt: TGTGCCAGCAGTTACGGCAGACTGGGGTATGGCTACACCTTC; clone_size: NA; d_call: NA; v_call: TRBV6-5; j_call: TRBJ1-2
cdr3_aa: CASREQVNYGYTF; cdr3_nt: TGTGCCAGCCGCGAACAGGTTAACTATGGCTACACCTTC; clone_size: NA; d_call: NA; v_call: TRBV27; j_call: TRBJ1-2
cdr3_aa: CASSARRREGSRNIQYF; cdr3_nt: TGTGCCAGCAGCGCCCGACGGCGGGAGGGATCGAGAAACATTCAGTACTTC; clone_size: NA; d_call: TRBD2; v_call: TRBV7-2; j_call: TRBJ2-4
cdr3_aa: CASSQVLGVGQPQHF; cdr3_nt: TGCGCCAGCAGCCAAGTTCTGGGAGTGGGTCAGCCCCAGCATTTT; clone_size: NA; d_call: NA; v_call: TRBV4-3; j_call: TRBJ1-5
cdr3_aa: CASSHMASNQPQHF; cdr3_nt: TGCGCCAGCAGCCATATGGCCAGCAATCAGCCCCAGCATTTT; clone_size: NA; d_call: NA; v_call: TRBV4-3; j_call: TRBJ1-5
cdr3_aa: CASSQADIRGQPQHF; cdr3_nt: TGTGCCAGCAGCCAAGCCGACATTAGGGGTCAGCCCCAGCATTTT; clone_size: NA; d_call: NA; v_call: TRBV5-4; j_call: TRBJ1-5
cdr3_aa: CASSSQFQETQYF; cdr3_nt: TGTGCCAGCAGTTCGCAATTTCAAGAGACCCAGTACTTC; clone_size: NA; d_call: NA; v_call: TRBV27; j_call: TRBJ2-5
cdr3_aa: CASTSGGREDGYTF; cdr3_nt: TGTGCCAGCACCTCTGGGGGGCGAGAGGATGGCTACACCTTC; clone_size: NA; d_call: NA; v_call: TRBV6-1; j_call: TRBJ1-2
cdr3_aa: CASSWGSYNEQFF; cdr3_nt: TGTGCCAGCAGTTGGGGTTCCTACAATGAGCAGTTCTTC; clone_size: NA; d_call: NA; v_call: TRBV27; j_call: TRBJ2-1
cdr3_aa: CATSRDQYGYTF; cdr3_nt: TGTGCCACCAGCAGAGATCAATACGGCTACACCTTC; clone_size: NA; d_call: NA; v_call: TRBV15; j_call: TRBJ1-2
cdr3_aa: CASSPKTGISPLHF; cdr3_nt: TGTGCCAGCAGCCCAAAAACAGGGATTTCACCCCTCCACTTT; clone_size: NA; d_call: NA; v_call: TRBV7-2; j_call: TRBJ1-6